This record concerns one TCR beta chain sequence. No antigen is known for it. CDR3-region Arm-PCR and iRepertoire HTBI primers produced the TCR beta libraries. In the study's own analysis: Sample data revealed approximately 62 TRBV and 14 TRBJ segments. TCRdb analysed the multiplex PCR reads with MiXCR anew, one entry per CDR3 protein. TCRdb assigned the V and J calls; the authors' analysis was not used. The repertoire includes about 240,000 distinct CDR3 sequences, 20% of them detected once, and approximately 15% sits in the top ten. Time point reported: newly diagnosed GD, antithyroid drugs for less than 3 months. The TCR library was prepared using RNA isolated from PBMCs. This specimen comes from a study of regulatory T cells in long-lasting Graves disease. Turning to the study itself: For under 3 months, newly diagnosed Graves' patients had been taking antithyroid drugs.

This CDR3 region has 13 residues. The germline V gene encodes CDR1 SGHKS and CDR2 YYEKEE (reference sequence). Trimming stripped 7 bases from V and 4 bases from J, with 9 bases between. Study findings and constraints: Persistent disease was associated with favored TRBV28 usage and with favored use of TRBJ1-2 and TRBJ2-5. Shared public clonotypes totalled 2,741 in persistent patients, compared with about a thousand in new patients.

This material consisted of peripheral blood mononuclear cells (PBMCs), taken at new diagnosis, from a patient treated with antithyroid drugs. V and J are TRBV5-5 and TRBJ2-6; unclear D gene. The receptor's source is a female donor with Graves disease. The CDR3 DNA follows: TGTGCCAGCGTCGATAACGGGGCCAACGTCCTGACTTTC. This gives the protein CASVDNGANVLTF.